This is a list of T cell receptor beta chains from one sample in a study of OX40 agonist ivuxolimab in advanced cancers. Libraries were prepared by immunoSEQ multiplex PCR; TCRdb keeps only in-frame clonotypes and omits some of them. This table has around 13,000 clones, around 80% appearing once. The starting material was CD4+ or CD8+ T cells sorted from blood, obtained in a trial of the OX40 agonist ivuxolimab. The receptors were gathered from an adult with an advanced solid tumor such as melanoma, head and neck, liver or kidney cancer. Both conserved end residues are part of each CDR3. D genes are given only for firm matches. Clone size is stated in some rows and not others, as once, few, many or a class when expanded.

cdr3_aa cdr3_nt clone_size v_call d_call j_call
CASSLVPGEETQYF TGTGCCAGCAGCTTAGTTCCCGGGGAAGAGACCCAGTACTTC - TRBV7-8 - TRBJ2-5
CASSQGPSSYNEQFF TGCGCCAGCAGCCAAGGACCTAGCTCCTACAATGAGCAGTTCTTC once TRBV4-1 - TRBJ2-1
CASSTGLAGDEQFF TGTGCCAGTAGTACGGGACTAGCAGGGGATGAGCAGTTCTTC once TRBV19 TRBD2 TRBJ2-1
CAWSEGTGELFF TGTGCCTGGAGTGAAGGGACCGGGGAGCTGTTTTTT - TRBV30 - TRBJ2-2
CASSLDHNEQFF TGTGCCAGCAGCTTAGATCACAATGAGCAGTTCTTC - TRBV7-8 - TRBJ2-1
CASGWSGSYEQYF TGTGCCAGTGGATGGTCGGGGTCCTACGAGCAGTACTTC - TRBV19 - TRBJ2-7
CASTPGGDDTEAFF TGTGCCAGCACCCCAGGGGGGGATGACACTGAAGCTTTCTTT - TRBV7-9 TRBD1 TRBJ1-1
CASSEYDTPGNTIYF TGTGCCAGCAGTGAATATGATACCCCTGGAAACACCATATATTTT - TRBV25-1 - TRBJ1-3
CASSEKRQGLGETQYF TGTGCCAGCAGTGAAAAGAGACAGGGATTAGGAGAGACCCAGTACTTC medium-sized TRBV6-1 TRBD1 TRBJ2-5
CASSMTGGGNTEAFF TGTGCCAGTAGTATGACCGGGGGCGGGAACACTGAAGCTTTCTTT - TRBV19 - TRBJ1-1
CASSLEGSYNEQFF TGTGCCAGCAGCTTGGAGGGTTCCTACAATGAGCAGTTCTTC - TRBV5-6 - TRBJ2-1
CASSINGDSLSYEQYF TGTGCCAGTAGTATAAATGGGGACAGTCTTTCCTACGAGCAGTACTTC - TRBV19 TRBD1 TRBJ2-7
CASSEGAGANVLTF TGTGCCAGCAGTGAGGGGGCTGGGGCCAACGTCCTGACTTTC few TRBV6-4 - TRBJ2-6
CASSLHPTGATLGTEAFF TGTGCCAGCAGCTTACATCCGACAGGGGCCACTTTGGGCACTGAAGCTTTCTTT once TRBV7-6 TRBD1 TRBJ1-1
CASSEATGHSGNTIYF TGTGCCAGCAGTGAGGCGACAGGGCACTCTGGAAACACCATATATTTT - TRBV6-1 TRBD1 TRBJ1-3
CTSSHPSQGSGNTIYF TGCACCAGCAGCCACCCCTCCCAGGGCTCTGGAAACACCATATATTTT once TRBV1 - TRBJ1-3
CASSDGGRNNEQYF TGCGCCAGCAGTGACGGCGGGAGGAACAACGAGCAGTACTTC - TRBV10-1 TRBD2 TRBJ2-7
CASSLAAGAEKLFF TGCGCCAGCAGCTTGGCCGCAGGGGCGGAAAAACTGTTTTTT - TRBV5-1 - TRBJ1-4
CASSPRVGGLPLAFF TGTGCCAGCAGCCCCCGGGTCGGGGGGCTTCCACTAGCTTTCTTT medium-sized TRBV7-8 - TRBJ1-1
CASSSGQGAIQETQYF TGCGCCAGCAGCTCGGGACAGGGGGCTATTCAAGAGACCCAGTACTTC - TRBV5-1 TRBD1 TRBJ2-5
CSVEGANEQFF TGCAGCGTTGAGGGGGCCAATGAGCAGTTCTTC - TRBV29-1 - TRBJ2-1
CASSTWDRYLLGGYTF TGTGCCAGTAGTACCTGGGACAGGTACTTATTGGGTGGCTACACCTTC - TRBV19 TRBD1 TRBJ1-2
CASSLGGDEQFF TGCGCCAGCAGCTTAGGAGGGGATGAGCAGTTCTTC - TRBV5-1 - TRBJ2-1
CAWSYFLANSGNTEAFF TGTGCCTGGAGTTATTTTCTGGCAAACTCGGGGAACACTGAAGCTTTCTTT few TRBV30 - TRBJ1-1
CASSLDSVRPYNEQFF TGTGCCAGCAGCTTAGACTCCGTCCGACCCTACAATGAGCAGTTCTTC once TRBV11-2 - TRBJ2-1
CASSPALGAGKGYTF TGTGCCAGCAGCCCCGCCCTTGGGGCGGGGAAAGGCTACACCTTC - TRBV7-9 - TRBJ1-2
CASSLRGSTNEKLFF TGTGCCAGCAGTTTACGGGGGTCAACTAATGAAAAACTGTTTTTT - TRBV6-5 - TRBJ1-4
CASRNPTKRGGRGEQYF TGCGCCAGCAGGAACCCCACAAAGAGGGGCGGGAGAGGTGAGCAGTACTTC - TRBV4-3 TRBD2 TRBJ2-7